The present T cell receptor (beta chain) was sequenced within a study of T cells expressing NK-cell markers. TCRdb reprocessed the 5' RACE reads and keeps a single row for each CDR3 protein, giving no DNA. This sample's clone table lists 200,000 to 300,000 distinct CDR3 sequences. The CDR3 is 15 amino acids. This clonotype was sampled from a young man in good health. Sequencing was performed on blood T cells: a sorted CD56 or NKG2C T cell subset, CD4+ or CD8+ T cells, or bulk PBMC T cells (not recorded which). The J gene is TRBJ2-2, the V gene TRBV12-3 or TRBV12-4; TCRdb selects TRBD1, and the lack of DNA leaves this call unchecked. The CDR3 protein is CASTPTGANTGELFF.